This T cell receptor (beta chain) was captured by sequencing in a study of T cells in Graves' hyperthyroidism and ophthalmopathy. The table lists this clonotype with a count of one. What it binds is not known. Authors of the study amplified TCR beta CDR3 regions from RNA transcripts. Researchers ran a first-round RT-PCR on the TCR CDR3 using the HTBI primer set. Via MiXCR, TCRdb re-called the multiplex PCR reads, giving one row per CDR3 protein. The repertoire holds some 500,000 distinct CDR3 sequences, with about 15% as singletons. Clinical symptoms, serum thyroxine, TRAb, thyroid ultrasound and orbital computed tomography established diagnosis. Broader study findings: With a median lead of around 5.9 months before onset, the model predicted ophthalmopathy. Most clonotypes that expanded in the thyroid above 0.001 also showed up in blood. Through a model of 13 V-J features, ophthalmopathy was separated from stable hyperthyroidism.

The source of this sequence is a woman under 30 with Graves' hyperthyroidism. Sequenced: blood.

The CDR3 region has the DNA TGTGCCAGCAGTCCCGGAGGGCCGGAGCCCCAGCATTTT. This translates into CASSPGGPEPQHF. The chain couples TRBV6-2 or TRBV6-3 to TRBJ1-5, with unresolved D. This CDR3 spans 13 amino acids. V was pared by 5 bases and J by 8 bases, with 13 bases between. CDR1 MNHEY and CDR2 SVGEGT come from the germline V gene.